The rows below give T cell receptor beta chains drawn from one sample of a study of T cells in Graves' hyperthyroidism and ophthalmopathy. TCRdb reprocessed the multiplex PCR reads via MiXCR and lists one record per CDR3 protein. This table holds fewer than 700,000 distinct CDR3 sequences, 16% found once. The sample was blood. These receptors were obtained from a woman in her 30s with Graves' hyperthyroidism. CDR3s include the opening cysteine and the closing phenylalanine or tryptophan. A D gene is named only where the DNA matches it firmly. Rows give clone size only sometimes, using once, few, many, or a class for an expanded clone.

j_call d_call clone_size v_call cdr3_nt cdr3_aa
TRBJ2-7 TRBD1 - TRBV5-1 TGCGCCAGCAGCTTGGACGGACAGGGCTACGAGCAGTACTTC CASSLDGQGYEQYF
TRBJ2-5 - many TRBV12-3/TRBV12-4 TGTGCCAGCACCATCCGAAGAGGGATCGAGACCCAGTACTTC CASTIRRGIETQYF
TRBJ2-1 TRBD2 - TRBV15 TGTGCCACCAGCAGAGATTTGAGCGGGAGGAACAATGAGCAGTTCTTC CATSRDLSGRNNEQFF
TRBJ2-5 - few TRBV20-1 TGCAGTGCTAAACCCAGGACAGTGTACCAAGAGACCCAGTACTTC CSAKPRTVYQETQYF
TRBJ1-4 - - TRBV28 TGTGCCAGCAACCAGGGTAATGAAAAACTGTTTTTT CASNQGNEKLFF
TRBJ2-1 - many TRBV2 TGTGCCAGCAGTGCGAGACAGTTAGTCGATGAGCAGTTCTTC CASSARQLVDEQFF
TRBJ2-7 TRBD2 many TRBV30 TGTGCCTGTGGGATGGGACTAGCTTCCGAGCAGTACTTC CACGMGLASEQYF
TRBJ1-4 - - TRBV10-1 TGCGCCAGCACGGCAGCCGAAGAAAAACTGTTTTTT CASTAAEEKLFF
TRBJ2-2 - few TRBV25-1 TGTGCCAGCAGGGCCGTTGGAAGTATCGGGGAGCTGTTTTTT CASRAVGSIGELFF
TRBJ2-7 - many TRBV28 TGTGCCAGCAGGGCTAGCGTTTCCTACGAGCAGTACTTC CASRASVSYEQYF
TRBJ1-4 - many TRBV6-5 TGTGCCAGCAGTTACTCTAAAGGGGGAAAACTGTTTTTT CASSYSKGGKLFF